This TCR beta chain was recorded in a study of T cells in Graves' hyperthyroidism and ophthalmopathy. The CDR3 has 18 residues. CDR1 DFQATT and CDR2 SNEGSKA come from the germline V gene (reference sequence). V lost 0 bases to trimming and J lost 4 bases; unmatched junction nucleotides: 16. This clonotype came up many times. Researchers took RNA transcripts and amplified the TCR beta CDR3 regions from them. The primer set for the first-round RT-PCR of the TCR CDR3 was HTBI. TCRdb reanalysed the multiplex PCR reads using MiXCR and keeps one entry per CDR3 protein. Among approximately 520,000 distinct CDR3 sequences, roughly 20% were seen once, and the ten largest hold less than 30%. Absent ophthalmopathy progression within 18 months defined stable Graves' hyperthyroidism.

The clonotype comes from a man aged 18 to 29 with Graves' hyperthyroidism. The sample consisted of blood. This rearrangement joins TRBV20-1 to TRBJ2-7; 9 nucleotides agree with TRBD2. For the CDR3, the DNA is TGCAGTGCTAGAGATGGTTCGAGGGCGCGGGGGGGGATTTACGAGCAGTACTTC. Its translation is CSARDGSRARGGIYEQYF.